A single sample gave rise to the 21 T cell receptor beta chains below, sequenced in a study of regulatory T cells in long-lasting Graves disease. Time point denoted: newly diagnosed GD, antithyroid drugs for less than 3 months. Researchers made the TCR library from RNA that was extracted from PBMCs. According to the study, TCR beta libraries were built with iRepertoire HTBI primers and CDR3-region Arm-PCR. One entry per CDR3 protein results from TCRdb running MiXCR on the multiplex PCR reads. Here the sample spans hundreds of thousands of distinct CDR3 sequences, 12% being singletons. These data were likewise used in another study, on T cells in Graves' hyperthyroidism and ophthalmopathy.

The material was peripheral blood mononuclear cells (PBMCs), obtained at new diagnosis, from a patient treated with antithyroid drugs. Receptors were obtained from a woman aged 30 to 39 with Graves disease.

This clonotype has a count of ten or more. The chain recombines TRBV7-2 with TRBJ2-5; D perhaps matches TRBD2 (6 bases). The ends were cut back, 0 bases at V and 4 bases at J, with 18 bases in the middle. The germline gives CDR1 SGHTA, CDR2 FQGNSA. The CDR3 contains 17 residues. CDR3 protein: CASSLAPLGRRGETQYF. CDR3 in DNA: TGTGCCAGCAGCTTAGCTCCTCTTGGGCGGAGGGGAGAGACCCAGTACTTC. Based on the CDR3 plus reference TRBV7-2 and TRBJ2-5, the full variable domain is GAGVSQSPSNKVTEKGKDVELRCDPISGHTALYWYRQSLGQGLEFLIYFQGNSAPDKSGLPSDRFSAERTGGSVSTLTIQRTQQEDSAVYLCASSLAPLGRRGETQYFGPGTRLLVL.

This clonotype was seen many times. The rearrangement joins TRBV5-1 to TRBJ2-3; the D is unclear. The CDR3 covers 13 residues. Trimming left V 5 bases short and J 0 bases short, with 7 bases between. The germline V gene has CDR1 SGHRS and CDR2 YFSETQ. The CDR3 loop is CASRKGSTDTQYF. The CDR3 nucleotides are TGCGCCAGCAGAAAGGGTAGCACAGATACGCAGTATTTT.

At least ten counts were recorded for this clonotype. This chain links TRBV27 with TRBJ1-1, with D tentatively TRBD1 (6 bases). Between the trimmed V and J ends, which lost 0 bases and 1 base, there was a span of 9 bases. Germline CDR1 and CDR2: MNHEY and SMNVEV (reference sequence). CDR3 length: 15 residues. The DNA for the CDR3 is TGTGCCAGCAGTTTATCAGGGACACCGAACACTGAAGCTTTCTTT. This translates into CASSLSGTPNTEAFF.

This clonotype was recorded many times. V is TRBV27 and J is TRBJ1-1; TRBD1 aligns across 8 bases. After removal of 4 bases from V and 0 bases from J, the junction contained 10 bases not matched to a gene. This CDR3 contains 17 residues. The germline V gene has CDR1 MNHEY and CDR2 SMNVEV (reference sequence). CDR3 sequence (DNA): TGTGCCAGCAGTTCCCGGGACAGGAGGGCCATGAACACTGAAGCTTTCTTT. Encoded protein: CASSSRDRRAMNTEAFF.

The sample holds many counts of this clonotype. This CDR3 is CASSSEGAGSGNTIYF. CDR3 DNA: TGTGCCAGCAGTTCGGAGGGCGCGGGCTCTGGAAACACCATATATTTT. V usage is TRBV28 and J usage is TRBJ1-3; D not certain. Trimming took off 4 bases at V and 0 bases at J, with 13 bases between the two ends. This CDR3 is 16 amino acids long. Per the germline V gene, CDR1 is MDHEN and CDR2 is SYDVKM.

This clonotype was counted ten times or more. The gene calls are TRBV7-6 and TRBJ2-7, with unresolved D. The length of the CDR3 is 13 residues. Germline V gives CDR1 SGHVS, CDR2 FNYEAQ. Trimming removed 5 bases at V and 1 base at J, with 9 bases between. As DNA, the CDR3 is TGTGCCAGCAGCCGACCCGGGTCCTACGAGCAGTACTTC. Translation: CASSRPGSYEQYF. The full variable domain, with the rest looked up from reference TRBV7-6 and TRBJ2-7, is GAGVSQSPRYKVTKRGQDVALRCDPISGHVSLYWYRQALGQGPEFLTYFNYEAQQDKSGLPNDRFSAERPEGSISTLTIQRTEQRDSAMYRCASSRPGSYEQYFGPGTRLTVT.

To note about this clonotype: Mismatch with germline at one junction end may stem from a read error. The genes are TRBV6-9 and TRBJ1-6; 7 bases line up with TRBD1. This CDR3 is built from 13 residues. The germline V gene encodes CDR1 MNHGY and CDR2 SVAAGI. CDR3 loop: CASSFYRTGTPIF. CDR3 sequence (DNA): TGTGCCAGCAGTTTCTACAGGACAGGAACCCCGATCTTT.

This clonotype was counted ten times or more. In DNA, the CDR3 is TGTGCCAGCAGCTTAGAAGGGACAGGGAGCTATGGCTACACCTTC. Translated, it gives CASSLEGTGSYGYTF. V usage is TRBV7-2 and J usage is TRBJ1-2; 9 positions agree with TRBD1. CDR1 SGHTA and CDR2 FQGNSA come from the germline V gene. The CDR3 has 15 amino acids. Unmatched junction bases numbered 4, after V lost 1 base and J lost 4 bases.

The chain employs TRBV20-1 and TRBJ2-3, with TRBD1 as a possible D gene (6 bases). The ends were cut back, 6 bases at V and 2 bases at J, with 15 bases in the middle. The CDR3 extends over 14 amino acids. Germline assignment: CDR1 DFQATT and CDR2 SNEGSKA (reference sequence). The CDR3 DNA reads as TGCAGTGCCCCGACAGGTTCTAACACAGATACGCAGTATTTT. It codes for CSAPTGSNTDTQYF.

This chain links TRBV4-3 with TRBJ1-2, with D hard to call. The CDR3 runs to 15 residues. Between the trimmed V and J ends, which lost 0 bases and 2 bases, there was a span of 10 bases. The germline gives CDR1 LGHNA, CDR2 YSLEER. The CDR3: CASSQDAGWNYGYTF. The CDR3 DNA follows: TGCGCCAGCAGCCAAGATGCGGGGTGGAACTATGGCTACACCTTC.

This clonotype was picked up a small number of times. CDR3 protein: CASSGGTGGETQYF. Here the CDR3 DNA reads TGCGCCAGCAGCGGCGGGACAGGGGGAGAGACCCAGTACTTC. This chain joins TRBV5-1 and TRBJ2-1, with TRBD1 matching 11 bases. Matching the DNA end better, TRBJ2-5 makes the J call doubtful. The CDR3 sequence is 14 residues long. Germline V gene sequence: CDR1 SGHRS, CDR2 YFSETQ.

This clonotype appeared many times. This chain joins TRBV5-5 and TRBJ2-5; TRBD2 agrees at 11 bases. The junction had 2 bases not matched to a gene; V was cut back by 0 bases and J by 1 base. Germline lookup yields CDR1 SGHKS and CDR2 YYEKEE (reference sequence). The CDR3 contains 16 residues. The CDR3 DNA follows: TGTGCCAGCAGCTTGGCTAGCGGGAGGTTCCAAGAGACCCAGTACTTC. This codes for CASSLASGRFQETQYF.

The chain is built from TRBV30 and TRBJ2-1; D perhaps matches TRBD2 (6 bases). The CDR3 consists of 14 residues. The germline gives CDR1 GTSNPN, CDR2 SVGIG (reference sequence). Trimming shortened V by 3 bases and J by 3 bases, and 12 bases separated the two germline ends. The CDR3 sequence: CAWSPFSGYNEQFF. CDR3 bases: TGTGCCTGGAGCCCATTTAGCGGCTACAATGAGCAGTTCTTC.

This clonotype was seen repeatedly, ten times or more. The V call is TRBV11-3, the J call TRBJ2-4, with D hard to call. V lost 3 bases, J lost 6 bases, and 9 bases lay in between. The CDR3 sequence is 13 residues long. Germline-derived CDR1 and CDR2 are SGHNT and YENEEA. Written as DNA, the CDR3 is TGTGCCAGCAGCTTGTCTACTGTAAACATTCAGTACTTC. Protein sequence: CASSLSTVNIQYF.

In its sample, this clonotype was seen many times. This chain links TRBV20-1 with TRBJ1-1, with D perhaps matching TRBD1 (5 bases). Germline-derived CDR1 and CDR2 are DFQATT and SNEGSKA (reference sequence). Trimming shortened V by 3 bases and J by 8 bases, and 16 bases separated the two germline ends. There are 13 residues in the CDR3. In DNA form, the CDR3 reads TGCAGTGCTAGGCAGGGTTTTGGGACGGAAGCTTTCTTT. It yields the protein CSARQGFGTEAFF.

This clonotype was observed many times. The chain uses TRBV6-1 and TRBJ2-7, with D perhaps TRBD2 (5 bases). Germline CDR1 reads MNHNS; CDR2 reads SASEGT. This CDR3 is built from 13 residues. Trimming cost V 6 bases and J 5 bases, with 14 bases left between them. CDR3 amino acids: CASSAGWRHEQYF. The CDR3 nucleotides are TGTGCCAGCAGCGCTGGCTGGAGGCACGAGCAGTACTTC.

In its sample, this clonotype was seen many times. The rearrangement joins TRBV20-1 to TRBJ2-1; possible D gene TRBD2, 5 bases. This CDR3 is 14 amino acids long. Germline CDR1 reads DFQATT; CDR2 reads SNEGSKA (reference sequence). V gave up 4 bases and J gave up 5 bases, with 15 bases separating them. CDR3 DNA sequence: TGCAGTGCTAACGAGGGAGCGCTTAACAATGAGCAGTTCTTC. This translates into CSANEGALNNEQFF.

This clonotype was counted many times. The V gene is TRBV6-2 or TRBV6-3, the J gene TRBJ2-1, with 8 bases identical to TRBD2. The length of the CDR3 is 19 residues. With 2 bases clipped from V and 4 bases from J, the junction kept 16 bases outside the gene matches. The germline V gene has CDR1 MNHEY and CDR2 SVGEGT. CDR3 in amino acids: CASSYLFRPLAEMYNEQFF. The CDR3 DNA reads as TGTGCCAGCAGTTACCTATTTCGACCACTAGCGGAAATGTACAATGAGCAGTTCTTC.

This clonotype has a count of ten or more. The chain joins TRBV6-2 or TRBV6-3 to TRBJ2-1, with a weak D call TRBD2 (5 bases). The V end lost 5 bases, the J end lost 4 bases, and 18 bases lay between the germline ends. CDR1 and CDR2 (germline): MNHEY, SVGEGT. This CDR3 region has 16 residues. Here the CDR3 reads CASSEGLSPTYNEQFF. The DNA for the CDR3 is TGTGCCAGCAGTGAAGGACTCTCCCCCACATACAATGAGCAGTTCTTC.

This clonotype was seen at least ten times. The chain has TRBV6-1 and TRBJ2-1; TRBD2 matches 7 bases. Per germline, CDR1 MNHNS and CDR2 SASEGT. This CDR3 is built from 14 residues. With V trimmed by 9 bases and J by 6 bases, 11 bases remained unmatched. The chain's CDR3 is CASLREYTFNEQFF. For the CDR3, the DNA is TGTGCCAGTTTGCGGGAGTATACCTTCAATGAGCAGTTCTTC.

This clonotype turned up a few times. V is TRBV20-1 and J is TRBJ2-7; 10 bases match TRBD2. Per germline, CDR1 DFQATT and CDR2 SNEGSKA (reference sequence). V shed 6 bases, J shed 6 bases, and the junction held 14 bases outside the gene matches. This CDR3 is 15 amino acids long. Here the CDR3 reads CSAEKSGRASLEQYF. The DNA for the CDR3 is TGCAGTGCCGAAAAAAGCGGGAGGGCGTCTCTCGAGCAGTACTTC.